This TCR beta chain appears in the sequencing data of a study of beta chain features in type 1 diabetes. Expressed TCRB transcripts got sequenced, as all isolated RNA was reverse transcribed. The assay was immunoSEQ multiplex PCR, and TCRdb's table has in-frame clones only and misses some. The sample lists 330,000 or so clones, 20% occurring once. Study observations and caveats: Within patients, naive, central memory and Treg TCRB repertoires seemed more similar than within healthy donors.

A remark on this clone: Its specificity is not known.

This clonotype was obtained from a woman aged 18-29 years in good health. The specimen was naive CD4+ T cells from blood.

CDR3 protein: CASSPGTSGVYNEQFF. In nucleotides, the CDR3 is TGTGCCAGCAGCCCCGGGACTAGCGGGGTCTACAATGAGCAGTTCTTC. V gene TRBV2 combines with J gene TRBJ2-1, with 13 bases aligning to TRBD2. There are 16 residues in the CDR3. Germline assignment: CDR1 SNHLY and CDR2 FYNNEI. V trimming: 6 bases; J trimming: 3 bases; junction bases outside the gene matches: 5.